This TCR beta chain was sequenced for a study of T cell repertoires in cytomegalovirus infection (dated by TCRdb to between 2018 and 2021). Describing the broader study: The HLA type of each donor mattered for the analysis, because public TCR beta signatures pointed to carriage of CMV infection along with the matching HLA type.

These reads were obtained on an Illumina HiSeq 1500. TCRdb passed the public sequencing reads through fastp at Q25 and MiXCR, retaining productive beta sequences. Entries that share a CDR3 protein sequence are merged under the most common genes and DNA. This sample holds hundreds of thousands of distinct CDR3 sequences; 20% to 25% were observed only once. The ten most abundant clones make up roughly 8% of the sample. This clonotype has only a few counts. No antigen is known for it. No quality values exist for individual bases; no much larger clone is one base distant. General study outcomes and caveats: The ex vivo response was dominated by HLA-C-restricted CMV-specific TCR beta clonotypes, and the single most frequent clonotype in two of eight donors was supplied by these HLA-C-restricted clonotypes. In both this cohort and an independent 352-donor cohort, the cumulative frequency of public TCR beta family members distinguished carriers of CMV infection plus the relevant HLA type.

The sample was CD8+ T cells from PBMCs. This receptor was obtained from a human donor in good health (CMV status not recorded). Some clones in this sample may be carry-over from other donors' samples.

The DNA sequence is as follows: TGTGCCAGCAGTTACGGGGGGTTTCAAGAGACCCAGTACTTC. This sequence encodes CASSYGGFQETQYF. The sequence joins TRBV6-5 to TRBJ2-5, with a tentative D gene TRBD2 over 6 matching bases. Reading from cysteine to phenylalanine, the CDR3 counts 14 amino acids. Only CDR3 DNA is held: 42 bases, read in frame from base 1. Trimming costs V 2 bases and J 2 bases, and their ends lie 9 bases apart. The germline V gene encodes CDR1 MNHEY and CDR2 SVGAGI.